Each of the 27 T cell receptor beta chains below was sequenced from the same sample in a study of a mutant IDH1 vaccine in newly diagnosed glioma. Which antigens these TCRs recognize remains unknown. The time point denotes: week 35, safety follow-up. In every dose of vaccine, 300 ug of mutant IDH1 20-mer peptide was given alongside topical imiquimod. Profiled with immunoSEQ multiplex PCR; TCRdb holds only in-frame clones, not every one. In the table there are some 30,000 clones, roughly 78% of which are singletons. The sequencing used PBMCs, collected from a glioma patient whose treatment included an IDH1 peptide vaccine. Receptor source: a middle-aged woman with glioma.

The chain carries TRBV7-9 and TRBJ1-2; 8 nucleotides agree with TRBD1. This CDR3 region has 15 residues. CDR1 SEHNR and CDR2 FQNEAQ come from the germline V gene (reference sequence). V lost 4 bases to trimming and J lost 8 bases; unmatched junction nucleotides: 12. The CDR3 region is CASSSIQGAPGGYTF. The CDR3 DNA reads TGTGCCAGCAGCTCAATCCAGGGGGCTCCGGGGGGCTACACCTTC.

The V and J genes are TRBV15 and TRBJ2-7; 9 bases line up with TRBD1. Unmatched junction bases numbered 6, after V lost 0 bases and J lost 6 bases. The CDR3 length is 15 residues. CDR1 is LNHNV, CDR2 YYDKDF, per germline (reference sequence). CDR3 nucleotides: TGTGCCACCAGCAGAGATGGGGACAGGGTTTCCGAGCAGTACTTC. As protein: CATSRDGDRVSEQYF.

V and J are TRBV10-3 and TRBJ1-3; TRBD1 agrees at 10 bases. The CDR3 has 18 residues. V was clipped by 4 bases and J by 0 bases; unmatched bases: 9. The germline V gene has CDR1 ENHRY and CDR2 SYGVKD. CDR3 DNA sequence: TGTGCCATCAGTGCGGACAGGGGGAGCCGTCTCTCTGGAAACACCATATATTTT. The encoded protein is CAISADRGSRLSGNTIYF.

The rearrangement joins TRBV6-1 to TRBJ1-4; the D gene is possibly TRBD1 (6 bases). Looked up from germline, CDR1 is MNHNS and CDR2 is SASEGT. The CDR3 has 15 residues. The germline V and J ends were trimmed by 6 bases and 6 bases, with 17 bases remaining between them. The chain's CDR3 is CASSFRPGVDEKLFF. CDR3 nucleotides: TGTGCCAGCAGCTTCAGACCAGGGGTGGATGAAAAACTGTTTTTT.

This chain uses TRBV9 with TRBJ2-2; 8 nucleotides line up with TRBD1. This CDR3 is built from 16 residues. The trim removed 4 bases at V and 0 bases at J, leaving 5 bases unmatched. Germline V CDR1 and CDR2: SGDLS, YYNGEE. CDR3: CASSPRDRPNTGELFF. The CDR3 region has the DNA TGTGCCAGCAGCCCCCGGGACAGGCCGAACACCGGGGAGCTGTTTTTT.

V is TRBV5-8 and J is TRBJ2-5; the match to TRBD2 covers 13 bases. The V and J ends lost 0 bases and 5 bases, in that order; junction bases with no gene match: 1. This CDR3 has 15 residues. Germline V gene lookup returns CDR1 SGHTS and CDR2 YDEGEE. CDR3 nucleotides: TGTGCCAGCAGCTTGGGGGGACTAGCGGGGGAGACCCAGTACTTC. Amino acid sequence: CASSLGGLAGETQYF.

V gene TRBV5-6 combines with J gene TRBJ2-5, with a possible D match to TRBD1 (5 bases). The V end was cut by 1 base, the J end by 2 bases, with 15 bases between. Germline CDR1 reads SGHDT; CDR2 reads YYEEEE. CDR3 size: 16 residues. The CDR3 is CASSLLAGMGQETQYF. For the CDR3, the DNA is TGTGCCAGCAGCTTGTTGGCAGGGATGGGGCAAGAGACCCAGTACTTC.

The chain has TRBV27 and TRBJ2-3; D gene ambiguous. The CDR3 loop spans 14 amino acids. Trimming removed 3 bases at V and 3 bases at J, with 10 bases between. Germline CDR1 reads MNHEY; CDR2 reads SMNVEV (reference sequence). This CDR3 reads CASSLNSLTDTQYF. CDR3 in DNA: TGTGCCAGCAGTTTGAACAGTTTAACAGATACGCAGTATTTT.

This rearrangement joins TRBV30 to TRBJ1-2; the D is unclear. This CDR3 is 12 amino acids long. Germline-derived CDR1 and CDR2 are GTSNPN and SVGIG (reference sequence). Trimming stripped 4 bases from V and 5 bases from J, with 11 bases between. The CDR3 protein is CAWIGSFYGYTF. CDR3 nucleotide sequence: TGTGCCTGGATAGGTTCATTTTATGGCTACACCTTC.

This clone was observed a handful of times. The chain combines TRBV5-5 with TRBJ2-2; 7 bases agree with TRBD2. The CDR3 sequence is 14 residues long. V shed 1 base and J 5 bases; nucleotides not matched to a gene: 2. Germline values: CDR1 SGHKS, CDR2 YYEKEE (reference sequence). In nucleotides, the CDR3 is TGTGCCAGCAGCTTGAAAGCGGGGACCGGGGAGCTGTTTTTT. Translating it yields CASSLKAGTGELFF.

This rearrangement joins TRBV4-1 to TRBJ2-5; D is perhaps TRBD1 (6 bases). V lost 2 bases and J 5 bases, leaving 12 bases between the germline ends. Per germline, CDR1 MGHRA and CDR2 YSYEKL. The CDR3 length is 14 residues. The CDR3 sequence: CASSQTGTLETQYF. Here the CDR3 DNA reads TGCGCCAGCAGCCAAACCGGGACATTGGAGACCCAGTACTTC.

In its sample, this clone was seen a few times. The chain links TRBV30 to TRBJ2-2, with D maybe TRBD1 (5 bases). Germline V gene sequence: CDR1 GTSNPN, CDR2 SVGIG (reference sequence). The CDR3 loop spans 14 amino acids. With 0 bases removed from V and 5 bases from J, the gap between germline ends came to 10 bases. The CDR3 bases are TGTGCCTGGAGTGTAGGGGCAGGGACCGGGGAGCTGTTTTTT. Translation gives CAWSVGAGTGELFF.

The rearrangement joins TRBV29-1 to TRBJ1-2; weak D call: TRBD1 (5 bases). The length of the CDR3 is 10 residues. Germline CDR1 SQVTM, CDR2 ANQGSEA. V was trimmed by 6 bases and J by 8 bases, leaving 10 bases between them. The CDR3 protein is CSVTREGYTF. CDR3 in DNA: TGCAGCGTAACCAGGGAGGGCTACACCTTC.

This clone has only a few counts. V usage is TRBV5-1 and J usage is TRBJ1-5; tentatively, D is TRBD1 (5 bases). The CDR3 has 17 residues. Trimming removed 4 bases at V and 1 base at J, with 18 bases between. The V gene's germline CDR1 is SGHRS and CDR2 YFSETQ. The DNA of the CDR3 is TGCGCCAGCAGCCCGGAGGGGAGGGGCGGAAGCAATCAGCCCCAGCATTTT. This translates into CASSPEGRGGSNQPQHF. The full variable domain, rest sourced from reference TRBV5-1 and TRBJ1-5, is KAGVTQTPRYLIKTRGQQVTLSCSPISGHRSVSWYQQTPGQGLQFLFEYFSETQRNKGNFPGRFSGRQFSNSRSEMNVSTLELGDSALYLCASSPEGRGGSNQPQHFGDGTRLSIL.

The CDR3 region is CASSQRLYPGYEQYF. In DNA, the CDR3 is TGTGCCAGCAGTCAAAGGTTATACCCCGGATACGAGCAGTACTTC. V is TRBV6-5 and J is TRBJ2-7; D not resolved. The germline V gene has CDR1 MNHEY and CDR2 SVGAGI. V was cut by 5 bases and J by 4 bases, with 18 bases left in between. CDR3 length: 15 residues.

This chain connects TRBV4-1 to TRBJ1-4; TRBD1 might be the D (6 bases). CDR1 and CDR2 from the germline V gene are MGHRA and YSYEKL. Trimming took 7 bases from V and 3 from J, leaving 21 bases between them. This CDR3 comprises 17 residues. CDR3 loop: CASTLSPRTAANEKLFF. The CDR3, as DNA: TGCGCCAGCACCTTATCCCCTCGGACAGCGGCTAATGAAAAACTGTTTTTT.

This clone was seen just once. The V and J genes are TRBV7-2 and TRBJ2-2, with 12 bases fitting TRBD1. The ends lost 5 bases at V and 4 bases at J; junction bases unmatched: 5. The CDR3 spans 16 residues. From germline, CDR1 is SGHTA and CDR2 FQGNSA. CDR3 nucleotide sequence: TGTGCCAGCAGCCCCCGGGACAGGGGGCCCACCGGGGAGCTGTTTTTT. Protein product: CASSPRDRGPTGELFF.

CDR3 DNA sequence: TGTGCCAGTAGTATTCTCCCAGGGGGAATGGCGTACGAGCAGTACTTC. It codes for CASSILPGGMAYEQYF. The chain has TRBV19 and TRBJ2-7; TRBD1 aligns across 7 bases. This CDR3 is 16 amino acids long. J gave up 4 bases and V 3 bases, and 12 bases lay outside the gene matches. Germline values: CDR1 LNHDA, CDR2 SQIVND (reference sequence). The complete variable domain, with remaining parts taken from reference TRBV19 and TRBJ2-7, reads DGGITQSPKYLFRKEGQNVTLSCEQNLNHDAMYWYRQDPGQGLRLIYYSQIVNDFQKGDIAEGYSVSREKKESFPLTVTSAQKNPTAFYLCASSILPGGMAYEQYFGPGTRLTVT.

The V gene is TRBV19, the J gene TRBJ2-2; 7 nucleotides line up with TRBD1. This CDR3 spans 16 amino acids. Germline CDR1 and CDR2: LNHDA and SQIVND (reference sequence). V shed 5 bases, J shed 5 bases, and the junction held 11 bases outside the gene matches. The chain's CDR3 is CASSSPPGTATGELFF. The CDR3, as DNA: TGTGCCAGTAGTTCCCCACCCGGGACAGCAACCGGGGAGCTGTTTTTT. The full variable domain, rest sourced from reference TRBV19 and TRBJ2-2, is DGGITQSPKYLFRKEGQNVTLSCEQNLNHDAMYWYRQDPGQGLRLIYYSQIVNDFQKGDIAEGYSVSREKKESFPLTVTSAQKNPTAFYLCASSSPPGTATGELFFGEGSRLTVL.

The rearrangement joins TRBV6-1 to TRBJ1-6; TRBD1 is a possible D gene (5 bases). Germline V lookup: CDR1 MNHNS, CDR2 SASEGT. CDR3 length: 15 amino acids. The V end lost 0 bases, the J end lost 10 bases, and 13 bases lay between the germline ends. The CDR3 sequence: CASSEAGGWGSPLHF. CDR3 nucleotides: TGTGCCAGCAGTGAAGCGGGAGGCTGGGGGTCACCCCTCCACTTT.

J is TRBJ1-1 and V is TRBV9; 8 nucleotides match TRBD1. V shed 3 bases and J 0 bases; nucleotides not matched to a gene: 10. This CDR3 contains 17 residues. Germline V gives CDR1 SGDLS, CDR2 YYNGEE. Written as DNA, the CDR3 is TGTGCCAGCAGCGCCGGCTTCGGGACAGGTATGAACACTGAAGCTTTCTTT. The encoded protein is CASSAGFGTGMNTEAFF.

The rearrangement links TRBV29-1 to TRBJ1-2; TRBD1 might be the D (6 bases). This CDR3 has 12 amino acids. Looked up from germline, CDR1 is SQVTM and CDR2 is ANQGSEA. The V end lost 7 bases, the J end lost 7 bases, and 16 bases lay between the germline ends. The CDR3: CSAETGRGGYTF. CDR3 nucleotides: TGCAGCGCCGAGACAGGCAGGGGTGGCTACACCTTC. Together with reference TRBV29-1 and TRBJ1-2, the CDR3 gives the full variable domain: SAVISQKPSRDICQRGTSLTIQCQVDSQVTMMFWYRQQPGQSLTLIATANQGSEATYESGFVIDKFPISRPNLTFSTLTVSNMSPEDSSIYLCSAETGRGGYTFGSGTRLTVV.

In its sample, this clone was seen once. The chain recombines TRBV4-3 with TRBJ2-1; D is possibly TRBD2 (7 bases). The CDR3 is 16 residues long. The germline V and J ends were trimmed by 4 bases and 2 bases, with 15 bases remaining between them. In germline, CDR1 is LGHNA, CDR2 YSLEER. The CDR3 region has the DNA TGCGCCAGCAGCCGACACAGGGAGGGGACCTACAATGAGCAGTTCTTC. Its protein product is CASSRHREGTYNEQFF.

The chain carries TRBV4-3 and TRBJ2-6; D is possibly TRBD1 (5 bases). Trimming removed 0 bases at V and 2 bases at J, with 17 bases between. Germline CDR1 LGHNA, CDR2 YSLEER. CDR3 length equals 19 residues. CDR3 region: CASSQDVGALWTGANVLTF. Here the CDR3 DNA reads TGCGCCAGCAGCCAAGATGTTGGGGCGCTATGGACTGGGGCCAACGTCCTGACTTTC.

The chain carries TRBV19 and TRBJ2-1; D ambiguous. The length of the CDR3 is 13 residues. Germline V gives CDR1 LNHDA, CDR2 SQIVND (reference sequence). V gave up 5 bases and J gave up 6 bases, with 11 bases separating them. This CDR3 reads CASSSASSNEQFF. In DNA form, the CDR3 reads TGTGCCAGTAGTTCAGCTAGTTCCAATGAGCAGTTCTTC.

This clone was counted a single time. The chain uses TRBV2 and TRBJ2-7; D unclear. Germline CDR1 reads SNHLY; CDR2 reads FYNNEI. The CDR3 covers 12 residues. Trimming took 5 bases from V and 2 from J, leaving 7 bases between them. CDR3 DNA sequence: TGTGCCAGCAGTCCCCGCCCCTACGAGCAGTACTTC. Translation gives CASSPRPYEQYF.

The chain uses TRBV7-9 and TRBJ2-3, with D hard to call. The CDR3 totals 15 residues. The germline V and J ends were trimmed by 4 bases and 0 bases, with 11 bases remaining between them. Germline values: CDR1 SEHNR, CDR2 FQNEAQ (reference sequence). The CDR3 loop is CASSWLGSSTDTQYF. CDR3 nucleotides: TGTGCCAGCAGCTGGCTGGGATCTAGCACAGATACGCAGTATTTT.